This paragraph covers one T cell receptor (beta chain) sequence. What antigen it recognizes has not been identified. No base qualities exist here, and no much larger clone lies one base off it. The germline V gene supplies CDR1 SGDLS and CDR2 YYNGEE. A distance of 10 bases separates the germline ends of V and J, which lose 0 bases and 2 bases respectively. The CDR3 spans 15 residues, from the cysteine through the phenylalanine. The entry retains the CDR3 DNA only, 45 bases that are in frame from base 1. Instrument on record: Illumina NovaSeq 6000. cDNA libraries for TCRalpha and TCRbeta were prepared by 5'RACE using constant-segment primers, with sample barcodes and unique molecular identifiers added. RNA was extracted from every sample with Trizol reagent. Libraries were amplified in two PCR steps, with a second sample barcode and Illumina TruSeq adapters added in the second step. The libraries were sequenced on an Illumina NovaSeq using 2 x 150 bp paired-end reads. The original methods were these. Reads were demultiplexed and collapsed into UMI-guided consensus sequences with migec v1.2.7. Using mixcr v2.1.11, UMI consensuses were aligned to TRA and TRB V and J templates and then assembled into clonotypes. Clonotypes were classified as expanded or contracted when called significant by both edgeR and NoisET, with noise models trained on biological replicates. For edgeR calls, the cutoffs were a false discovery rate-adjusted p below 0.01 and a log2 fold-change threshold of 1. As an exploratory analysis of dynamics, PCA with hierarchical clustering was applied to max-normalized trajectories of the 1000 most abundant clonotypes. Separately sequenced CD4+ and CD8+ repertoires were used to assign a CD4 or CD8 phenotype to each responding clone. TCRdb passed the public sequencing reads through fastp at Q25 and MiXCR, retaining productive beta sequences. All rows with the same CDR3 protein become a single entry with the most common DNA and genes. The V and J calls were not made by the authors but by TCRdb's processing. The sample table lists about 290,000 distinct CDR3 sequences, more than 15% of them with a count of one. Roughly a fifth of the sample belongs to the ten largest clones.

PBMCs were isolated by Ficoll-Paque density gradient centrifugation. These data originate in a study of T-cell memory formation after mild COVID-19 (dated by TCRdb to the early 2020s). In terms of the full investigation: TCR sequence clusters from the two donors were largely donor specific. Two young, previously healthy adult volunteers, one female and one male, were included in the cohort. In two donors, T-cell clones that expanded and contracted after mild COVID-19 were followed by sequencing TCRalpha and TCRbeta repertoires longitudinally.

Broad study findings and their caveats: Contracting CD4+ clones turned up mainly in the CM and EM memory subsets, whereas EMRA was where CD8+ clones were enriched. The study included only a couple of mild cases, and larger cohorts that include severe cases with pre-infection samples were judged to be necessary. Clones that contracted from day 15 to 85 showed balanced CD4/CD8 phenotypes, whereas a second wave of clones that expanded from day 15 to 37 leaned towards CD4+. Some responding clones were found in pre-infection memory, which suggests that pre-existing cross-reactive memory T cells took part in the SARS-CoV-2 response. The second-wave clones that peaked on day 37 were not confirmed to be SARS-CoV-2 specific.

The sample taken for sequencing was PBMCs or a T cell subset sorted from them (not recorded which). The clonotype originates from a man between 18 and 29 years old who had mild COVID-19 (a few samples of this study predate the infection). The sample titles of this study are shuffled in the database, so cell type and time point are left out; the donor was told from shared clones. The sequence is built from TRBV9 and TRBJ2-3; the D segment could be TRBD2, given 7 matching bases. CDR3 region: CASSVAGGPTDTQYF. The sequenced DNA is TGTGCCAGCAGCGTAGCGGGGGGCCCCACAGATACGCAGTATTTT.